This T cell receptor beta chain was found in a study of T cell repertoires in cytomegalovirus infection. Whole-study context: Indicated by public TCR beta signatures were CMV infection and matching HLA type. Study-level findings and limits: Cumulative frequency (of public TCR beta family members) identified carriers of CMV plus the relevant HLA. HLA-C-restricted CMV-specific TCR beta clonotypes were dominant in the ex vivo response.

This CDR3 has 18 amino acids. Trimming took off 0 bases at V and 0 bases at J, with 13 bases between the two ends. The germline gives CDR1 SGHRS, CDR2 YFSETQ. TCRdb called the reads again in MiXCR, with one record for every CDR3 protein. Of about 700,000 distinct CDR3 sequences in the sample, 30% to 35% are singletons; the top ten hold 18%. Points on this clonotype: No antigen is known for it.

Source: cultured PBMCs, taken from culture after CMV antigen stimulation. V usage is TRBV5-1 and J usage is TRBJ2-6; D remains ambiguous. This clonotype was obtained from a human donor in good health (CMV status not recorded). Some clones in this sample may be carry-over from other donors' samples. CDR3 protein: CASSLVAFRSSGANVLTF. Written as DNA, the CDR3 is TGCGCCAGCAGCTTGGTCGCGTTTAGGAGCTCTGGGGCCAACGTCCTGACTTTC.